This T cell receptor beta chain emerged from a study of cytomegalovirus exposure and HLA in healthy donors (dated by TCRdb to between 2016 and 2019). As for the study more broadly: An earlier analysis of some 550 of the donors reported 250 to 350 Gb of sequence data and some 120 million unique TCR beta sequences from 150 million to 200 million T cells. Donor age, sex, ethnicity and CMV serostatus were collected together with the repertoire data. The number of typed donors differed by locus: about 620-640 for A, B, C, DRB1 and DQB1; approximately 540 for DQA1; some 610 for DPA1; and roughly 490 for DPB1. The T cell repertoires of 700 or so subjects were profiled by immunosequencing and related to cytomegalovirus serostatus. In addition to the first cohort of hundreds of subjects, a separate validation cohort of 130 or so different subjects was used. A later analysis re-analyzed previously published TCR beta repertoires from 660 or so donors and added high-resolution HLA genotyping to study TCR occurrence patterns. Four to six DR-DQ haplotypes were handled as single units for association and clustering because linkage in the cohort was strong. HLA typing included class I and class II loci at four-digit resolution. The study was designed to test whether signatures of past pathogen exposure could be identified by cataloging public T cell receptors. Every discovery cohort repertoire had been produced on one sequencing platform. Rather than drawing on any new phenotypic data, the later analysis identified candidate immune exposures from TCR beta sequences and the way those sequences occurred across donors. An earlier analysis of approximately 580 of the donors used high-throughput TCR beta sequencing to judge whether each TCR beta V gene segment behaved as functional or pseudogenic. The genetic ancestry cluster associated with self-reported Caucasian donors included about 84% of the 398 genotyped donors. The study combined high-throughput TCR immunosequencing, statistical association of individual TCRs with disease status, and machine learning to predict cytomegalovirus infection status. Among 398 genotyped donors of the cohort, an average of about 240,000 unique TCR beta nucleotide sequences were sequenced per donor, around 20% of them non-productive. An early release that covered more than 550 HLA-typed donors contained approximately 300 gigabases of sequencing data and tens of millions of unique TCR sequences. A later genetic analysis took genome-wide SNP genotypes for about three fifths of the 666 donors and used that subset as a discovery cohort.

Library prep was done by the immunoSEQ multiplex PCR assay. For the multiplex PCR, a mixture combining 60 forward primers for TCR Vbeta segments and 13 reverse primers for TCR Jbeta segments was used. The CDR3 region of rearranged TCR beta genes was amplified from genomic DNA by a multiplex PCR assay. Amplified TCR beta libraries were sequenced as 87-base-pair reads on the Illumina HiSeq System. Concerning the study's data processing: Across the 500 to 850 repertoires, a later analysis counted approximately 83 million unique TCR beta chains, roughly 11 million of which were shared by at least two donors. Raw reads were error-corrected and collapsed into unique sequences with a nearest-neighbor algorithm that merged closely related sequences to remove PCR and sequencing errors. Alignment of CDR3 sequences to IMGT reference sequences was used to assign V, D and J gene segments. For a sequence to be retained, at least a six-nucleotide match to both a V gene segment and a J gene segment was required. Rearrangements were called productive when the CDR3 lacked stop codons and stayed in frame with V and J; all others were non-productive. CDR3 was defined by IMGT convention, running from the second conserved V-encoded cysteine to the conserved J-encoded phenylalanine. In an earlier analysis of just under 600 of the donors, sequences lacking an unambiguous match to a single V gene segment were excluded. An earlier analysis of approximately 590 of the donors classified V segments as functional when productive rearrangements were above 56.7% and as segregating when the standard deviation between donors was above 5%. To diagnose cytomegalovirus status from the catalog of TCR beta chain sequences, a statistical classification framework was built. In a later analysis, TCR nucleotide sequences were compared against IMGT/GENE-DB human TR gene sequences so that V and J genes could be assigned. A later analysis assigned CDR3 sequences and most-parsimonious VDJ recombination scenarios with the TCRdist pipeline. In a later analysis, every TCR beta chain was defined by the combination of its CDR3 amino acid sequence and its V-gene family, and reads without a unique V-gene family were dropped. As a way to deal with suspected cross-contamination and a sequencing artifact, a later analysis dropped under 600 nucleotide sequences that were highly shared and had low generation probability. In a later analysis, a clonal expansion index for each public chain was calculated from normalized within-repertoire ranks of inferred template counts. A later analysis computed generation probabilities with a VDJ recombination model fitted to out-of-frame rearrangements, and checked the results against IGoR. A later analysis scored TCR-TCR, TCR-HLA and TCR-CMV co-occurrence with hypergeometric tests, applying a repertoire-size bias correction to TCR pairs. In a later analysis, false discovery rates were estimated by permuting HLA or CMV assignments 20 times. In a later analysis, co-occurring TCRs were grouped using DBSCAN, and TCRdist sequence similarity was added for clustering within HLA-allele-positive subsets. Repertoires with fewer than 30,000 or more than 120,000 public chains were left out of co-occurrence clustering, as were about 5 repertoires with anomalous nucleotide sharing. The clones in this table, taken by TCRdb from immuneACCESS, are in-frame only. Not every clone is retained; where verified, under half of the shortfall comes from an unresolved V gene, and the cause of the rest is unknown. The V and J calls and clone size come from that table; D and trimming were worked out from the DNA. The sample table records approximately 170,000 clones; roughly 80% of these occur just once. In total, the top ten clones hold around 4.4% of the sample.

From the cysteine up to the phenylalanine, the CDR3 has a length of 15 residues. Only CDR3 DNA is held: 45 bases, read in frame from base 1. Based on the germline V gene, the CDR1 and CDR2 sequences are SGHRS and YFSETQ. V and J are trimmed by 0 bases and 7 bases, and the gene matches miss 6 bases of the junction. Overall study results and their limits: A further reported finding was that TCR beta sequences accurately predicted the HLA-A and HLA-B alleles for most subjects in the first cohort. Strong co-occurrence of HLA alleles, especially DR and DQ, made assigning TCR associations to individual alleles difficult. In a later analysis, most CMV-associated TCR beta chains were found to appear HLA-restricted, with HLA associations seemingly driven largely by CMV exposure. Compared with equally common non-associated chains, HLA-associated TCR beta chains in a later analysis were more clonally expanded and had lower generation probabilities. In the study, approximately 150 TCR beta chains were listed as associated with cytomegalovirus. Correlated functional status among segregating V segments might reflect linkage disequilibrium, but an unknown experimental factor could not be ruled out. Most TCR sequences were seen in very few donors, while some public TCRs were found in many individuals. In a later analysis, the rate of TCR association differed among HLA loci, with DRB1 alleles having the most associated TCRs and HLA-C alleles having the fewest. Specific HLA alleles were associated with roughly 16,000 TCR beta sequences at a false discovery rate of 0.05 in a later analysis. Because some donors lacked HLA typing at each locus, the association tests relied only on the typed subset. Compared with the roughly 700-donor mean, donors in an Asian-associated ancestry cluster had fewer N-insertions in productive TCRs, according to a later genetic analysis. Broadly in line with IMGT annotations, most TCR beta V segments showed up in productive rearrangements about 87% or about 30% of the time in an earlier analysis of about 500 of the donors. The classifier was reported to diagnose cytomegalovirus status with high specificity and sensitivity in both the original and validation cohorts. The 87-base-pair reads could not distinguish some IMGT-functional V segments, including TRBV6-2 and TRBV6-3, so those segments were excluded. The presence/absence analyses assumed that sequencing depth was roughly uniform across donors, and that assumption may not be true. According to a later analysis, parvovirus B19, influenza, CMV and Epstein-Barr virus appeared linked to several top co-occurrence clusters. A few of the identified cytomegalovirus-associated TCR beta chains were confirmed in vitro to be specific for cytomegalovirus antigens. The only immune exposure information available for the cohort was CMV serostatus. In this cohort, only TCR beta chains were sequenced, and detectable features were limited by the absence of alpha or paired-chain data. A group of highly shared sequence variants was considered likely to be a technical artifact of the sequencing pipeline. In a later genetic analysis, a missense DCLRE1C variant was associated with V-gene and J-gene trimming of TCR beta chains, and the association was replicated in an independent cohort. The authors suggested that the approach could potentially be extended to other disease states and immunological phenotypes. Seventeen rarely observed V segments, including chromosome 9 orphons, were excluded from the earlier analysis of just under 600 of the donors because counts were too low.

The cohort was made up of roughly 670 healthy bone marrow donors. Cohort members were all nominally healthy when sampled, although unrecorded immune exposures were likely present. The donor was CMV seropositive and was included in the group of around 300 seropositive cohort members. Each donor provided a peripheral blood sample, and peripheral blood mononuclear cells were used for TCR beta sequencing. Genomic DNA was extracted from the blood cell samples with the Qiagen DNeasy Blood Extraction Kit. About this clone itself: Its antigen is currently not known. Per-nucleotide qualities are absent, and no much larger clonotype sits a single base away. The same CDR3 can be traced to other DNA sequences in this sample.

This receptor was taken from a woman aged 45-65 years in good health and CMV-seropositive. The chain links TRBV5-1 with TRBJ1-5; 8 nucleotides in the junction match TRBD1. Sequencing was performed on PBMCs. The CDR3 loop reads CASSLGQGAGQPQHF. Read as DNA, the sequence is TGCGCCAGCAGCTTGGGGCAGGGGGCAGGGCAGCCCCAGCATTTT.